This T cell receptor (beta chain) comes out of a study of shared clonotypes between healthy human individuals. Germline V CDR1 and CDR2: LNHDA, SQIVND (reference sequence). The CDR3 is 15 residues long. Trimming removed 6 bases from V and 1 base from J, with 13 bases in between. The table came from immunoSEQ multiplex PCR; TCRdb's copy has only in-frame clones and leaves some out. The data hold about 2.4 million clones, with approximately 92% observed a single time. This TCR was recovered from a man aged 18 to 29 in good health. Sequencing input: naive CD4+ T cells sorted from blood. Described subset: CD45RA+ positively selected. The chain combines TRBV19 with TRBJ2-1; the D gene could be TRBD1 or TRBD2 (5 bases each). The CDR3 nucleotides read TGTGCCAGTAGGCTGGGACCAACTTCCTACAATGAGCAGTTCTTC. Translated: CASRLGPTSYNEQFF. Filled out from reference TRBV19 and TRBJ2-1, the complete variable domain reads DGGITQSPKYLFRKEGQNVTLSCEQNLNHDAMYWYRQDPGQGLRLIYYSQIVNDFQKGDIAEGYSVSREKKESFPLTVTSAQKNPTAFYLCASRLGPTSYNEQFFGPGTRLTVL.